This TCR beta chain was found in a study of blood T cell repertoires in COVID-19. Data came from immunoSEQ multiplex PCR; TCRdb stores just in-frame clones and leaves some out. The sample consists of 140,000 to 150,000 clones, 70% to 90% of them appearing once. J gave up 1 base and V 3 bases, and 9 bases lay outside the gene matches. The length of the CDR3 is 19 residues. Germline CDR1 LNHDA, CDR2 SQIVND (reference sequence). This receptor was taken from a man aged 55 to 70 with active or convalescent COVID-19. Sample: peripheral blood. The gene calls are TRBV19 and TRBJ2-1; 13 nucleotides agree with TRBD2. The CDR3 region is CASSMVGLAGVGSYNEQFF. DNA of the CDR3: TGTGCCAGTAGTATGGTTGGACTAGCGGGAGTGGGGTCCTACAATGAGCAGTTCTTC.